The clone carrying this TCR beta chain was recorded many times. No antigen is known for it. The data were taken from a study of T-cell reconstitution after alpha-beta-depleted transplantation in children. General observations from the study: Expanded clones from the graft, numbering several hundred, reportedly supplied alpha-beta T cells about two months after transplant.

Unique molecular identifiers tagged the TCRbeta library. TCRdb re-called the PCR reads through MiXCR, storing one row per CDR3 protein. The data hold approximately 18,000 distinct CDR3 sequences, with under 6.5% observed a single time. The specimen was PBMCs, collected before TCRalphabeta/CD19-depleted stem cell transplant. This receptor was identified in a boy younger than 18 with acute lymphoblastic leukemia, due to receive a stem cell transplant.

DNA for the CDR3: TGTGCCAGCAGCTTAGTAGGGGACGGCAATCAGCCCCAGCATTTT. It encodes CASSLVGDGNQPQHF. The chain combines TRBV7-2 with TRBJ1-5; tentative D call: TRBD1 (5 bases). V lost 1 base and J lost 2, with 9 bases in between. The CDR3 spans 15 residues. Looked up from germline, CDR1 is SGHTA and CDR2 is FQGNSA.